The TCR beta chain described here comes from a study of Ad26.COV2.S vaccination and SARS-CoV-2 variants. Treatment indicated: about 20 received Ad26.COV2.S at low or high dose, single or two shots; several received placebo; per-sample allocation not given. Samples came from day 63 after the first vaccine or placebo injection. Some clones are missing from TCRdb's copy, which holds only in-frame ones; the method was immunoSEQ multiplex PCR. The sample consists of under 250,000 clones, roughly nine tenths of them appearing once. CDR1 MNHEY and CDR2 SVGEGT come from the germline V gene. The CDR3 totals 11 residues. Trimming stripped 5 bases from V and 6 bases from J, with 7 bases between.

The source is a person between 18 and 59 years old who received the Ad26.COV2.S COVID-19 vaccine or a placebo. This material consisted of peripheral blood, taken in a trial of Ad26.COV2.S vaccine versus placebo. The rearrangement uses TRBV6-2 or TRBV6-3 and TRBJ1-1; TRBD1 might be the D (5 bases). The CDR3 nucleotides are TGTGCCAGCAGTCAGGGTTCTGAAGCTTTCTTT. Translation: CASSQGSEAFF.